The clone carrying this T cell receptor beta chain came up a few times. This entry is derived from a study of identical twins. Germline CDR1 and CDR2: KGHDR and SFDVKD. The CDR3 totals 16 residues. V was clipped by 4 bases and J by 2 bases; unmatched bases: 5. Each CDR3 protein is one row after TCRdb ran MiXCR on the 5' RACE reads. The sample has 1.5 million to 2 million distinct CDR3 sequences; more than 30% are singletons. Sequenced: cord blood. This receptor was identified in a newborn girl in good health. V usage is TRBV24-1 and J usage is TRBJ2-2; TRBD1 aligns across 8 bases. The CDR3 DNA is TGTGCCACCAGTGACTCCGGGACAGGCAACACCGGGGAGCTGTTTTTT. It yields the protein CATSDSGTGNTGELFF.